Below, 20 T cell receptor beta chains from the same sample are listed, as sequenced in a study of cytomegalovirus exposure and HLA in healthy donors. The PCR had 60 Vbeta and 13 Jbeta primers. Repertoires were generated with immunoSEQ multiplex PCR, while TCRdb's copy carries only in-frame clones and drops some. The table records 150,000 to 200,000 clones, 70% to 85% of them present only once. Sequences were obtained from PBMCs. Receptor source: a woman between 25 and 40 years old in good health and CMV-seropositive.

This clone has more than one count but fewer than ten. The rearrangement joins TRBV10-3 to TRBJ2-3; D unclear. Germline CDR1 ENHRY, CDR2 SYGVKD. Trimming removed 4 bases at V and 6 bases at J, with 8 bases between. The CDR3 consists of 12 residues. DNA for the CDR3: TGTGCCATCAGTGGGGTGCGGGATACGCAGTATTTT. Translating it yields CAISGVRDTQYF.

This chain links TRBV4-2 with TRBJ2-6; D unresolved. V was pared by 0 bases and J by 0 bases, with 6 bases between. Per the germline V gene, CDR1 is LGHNA and CDR2 is YNFKEQ. CDR3 length equals 16 residues. The CDR3 sequence: CASSQDDNSGANVLTF. The CDR3 nucleotides are TGTGCCAGCAGCCAAGATGACAACTCTGGGGCCAACGTCCTGACTTTC.

The chain joins TRBV9 to TRBJ1-5, with D unresolved. This CDR3 has 14 residues. The V gene lost 0 bases and the J gene lost 3 bases, with 7 bases spanning the gap. Germline V CDR1 and CDR2: SGDLS, YYNGEE. The CDR3 nucleotides are TGTGCCAGCAGCGTAGACAGCTCCAATCAGCCCCAGCATTTT. Its translation is CASSVDSSNQPQHF.

The table lists this clone with a count of one. The gene calls are TRBV21-1 and TRBJ1-6; the D call of TRBD1 is as the table states it, not checked on the DNA. TRBV21-1 constitutes a pseudogene. The CDR3 is made up of 20 amino acids. The DNA for the CDR3 is TGTGCCAGGTACCCTCAGGACCCCCCCGACAGGGCTTGGTGTAATTCACCCCTCCACTTT. Encoded protein: CARYPQDPPDRAWCNSPLHF.

The chain is built from TRBV10-3 and TRBJ2-3, with 8 bases matching TRBD1. The V and J ends lost 3 bases and 2 bases, in that order; junction bases with no gene match: 4. Germline V gene data show CDR1 as ENHRY and CDR2 as SYGVKD. This CDR3 comprises 15 residues. The CDR3 protein is CAISEQGVPTDTQYF. The CDR3, as DNA: TGTGCCATCAGTGAACAGGGGGTCCCCACAGATACGCAGTATTTT.

V is TRBV29-1 and J is TRBJ2-7; TRBD1 is a possible D gene (5 bases). This CDR3 contains 12 residues. Germline lookup yields CDR1 SQVTM and CDR2 ANQGSEA. V was pared by 5 bases and J by 3 bases, with 11 bases between. The CDR3, as DNA: TGCAGCGTTTATTCAGGGAACTACGAGCAGTACTTC. Protein sequence: CSVYSGNYEQYF.

The J gene is TRBJ2-3, the V gene TRBV6-5; no clear D. The germline V and J ends were trimmed by 0 bases and 2 bases, with 9 bases remaining between them. The germline CDR1 and CDR2 sequences are MNHEY and SVGAGI. CDR3 length equals 15 residues. CDR3 sequence reads: CASSYSKYYTDTQYF. CDR3 DNA: TGTGCCAGCAGTTACTCGAAGTACTACACAGATACGCAGTATTTT.

The V call is TRBV7-9, the J call TRBJ2-1; TRBD1 agrees at 8 bases. V gave up 6 bases and J gave up 0 bases; unmatched junction bases: 4. The CDR3 is made up of 15 amino acids. Germline V gene data show CDR1 as SEHNR and CDR2 as FQNEAQ (reference sequence). CDR3 residues: CASSQTGASYNEQFF. In nucleotides, the CDR3 is TGTGCCAGCAGTCAGACAGGGGCCTCCTACAATGAGCAGTTCTTC.

The rearrangement joins TRBV14 to TRBJ2-3; 7 positions agree with TRBD1. Per germline, CDR1 SGHDN and CDR2 FVKESK. The V segment lost 4 bases and the J segment 2 bases; nucleotides outside the gene matches: 6. The length of the CDR3 is 15 residues. The CDR3 here is CASSPGTAVTDTQYF. CDR3 sequence (DNA): TGTGCCAGCAGCCCGGGGACAGCTGTCACAGATACGCAGTATTTT.

The chain links TRBV9 to TRBJ1-4, with 8 bases fitting TRBD1. This CDR3 contains 14 residues. Germline V gene sequence: CDR1 SGDLS, CDR2 YYNGEE. V shed 1 base, J shed 7 bases, and the junction held 3 bases outside the gene matches. Here the CDR3 reads CASSVQGASEKLFF. The CDR3 DNA is TGTGCCAGCAGCGTACAGGGGGCGTCTGAAAAACTGTTTTTT.

DNA for the CDR3: TGTGCCAGCAGCCGGGACTTGAGTAATGAGCAGTTCTTC. This codes for CASSRDLSNEQFF. The rearrangement uses TRBV4-2 and TRBJ2-1; possibly TRBD2 for D (6 bases). V was clipped by 4 bases and J by 7 bases, with 11 bases between them. Germline V gives CDR1 LGHNA, CDR2 YNFKEQ. The CDR3 has 13 residues.

The chain couples TRBV7-9 to TRBJ2-7; the match to TRBD2 covers 9 bases. Germline CDR1 is SEHNR and CDR2 is FQNEAQ (reference sequence). J gave up 1 base and V 2 bases, and 15 bases lay outside the gene matches. The CDR3 extends over 19 amino acids. The CDR3 coding sequence is TGTGCCAGCAGCTTATTTAGGGGCCATAGCGGGAGAGGGTCCTACGAGCAGTACTTC. This sequence encodes CASSLFRGHSGRGSYEQYF.

The chain combines TRBV7-2 with TRBJ2-1, with TRBD2 matching 10 bases. The V and J ends lost 4 bases and 2 bases, in that order; junction bases with no gene match: 2. This CDR3 is 15 amino acids long. Germline lookup yields CDR1 SGHTA and CDR2 FQGNSA. The CDR3 nucleotides are TGTGCCAGCAGCTCCACTAGCGGGGCCTACAATGAGCAGTTCTTC. Translation gives CASSSTSGAYNEQFF.

This clone was detected only once. This rearrangement joins TRBV10-1 to TRBJ1-3; D not certain. Deletions cut 6 bases from V and 2 bases from J, with 11 bases between. Looked up from germline, CDR1 is WNHNN and CDR2 is SYGVQD (reference sequence). The CDR3 covers 14 residues. In nucleotides, the CDR3 is TGCGCCAGCAGCTCGGGTTCGACTGGAAACACCATATATTTT. Translated: CASSSGSTGNTIYF.

The V and J genes are TRBV13 and TRBJ2-5; tentatively, D is TRBD2 (5 bases). Germline-derived CDR1 and CDR2 are PRHDT and FYEKMQ (reference sequence). This CDR3 region has 18 residues. The germline V and J ends were trimmed by 0 bases and 0 bases, with 17 bases remaining between them. The CDR3 region is CASSLGRSRRGYQETQYF. The CDR3, as DNA: TGTGCCAGCAGCTTAGGGAGGAGCCGGAGAGGGTACCAAGAGACCCAGTACTTC.

J is TRBJ2-3 and V is TRBV21-1; the table's D call of TRBD2 was not tested on the DNA. TRBV21-1 is marked as a pseudogene. The CDR3 covers 9 residues. In nucleotides, the CDR3 is TGTGCCAGCCCTGATACGCAGTATTTT. Translated, it gives CASPDTQYF.

The chain uses TRBV7-2 and TRBJ2-1; D possibly corresponds to TRBD1 (6 bases). The CDR3 runs 14 residues. Between the trimmed V and J ends, which lost 0 bases and 9 bases, there was a span of 12 bases. Germline CDR1 reads SGHTA; CDR2 reads FQGNSA. The CDR3 DNA reads TGTGCCAGCAGCTTAGCGCAGGGGAAGAGTGAGCAGTTCTTC. Translated, it gives CASSLAQGKSEQFF.

The chain recombines TRBV18 with TRBJ2-3; unclear D gene. This CDR3 is built from 13 residues. Germline CDR1 KGHSH, CDR2 LQKENI. V was clipped by 6 bases and J by 5 bases, with 12 bases between them. CDR3 DNA: TGTGCCAGCTCGTCTCTTCCAGAAGATACGCAGTATTTT. Encoded protein: CASSSLPEDTQYF.

This clone showed up just once. This chain connects TRBV4-2 to TRBJ1-1; 10 nucleotides align to TRBD1. The CDR3 consists of 15 residues. V trimming: 5 bases; J trimming: 2 bases; junction bases outside the gene matches: 5. Germline CDR1 reads LGHNA; CDR2 reads YNFKEQ. Here the CDR3 reads CASSDRQGANTEAFF. The CDR3 DNA reads as TGTGCCAGCAGCGACCGACAGGGGGCAAACACTGAAGCTTTCTTT.

The chain joins TRBV4-2 to TRBJ1-6, with 8 bases fitting TRBD1. In germline, CDR1 is LGHNA, CDR2 YNFKEQ. With 0 bases clipped from V and 9 bases from J, the junction kept 7 bases outside the gene matches. CDR3 length: 16 residues. The CDR3 region is CASSQDAGGASSPLHF. The CDR3 DNA is TGTGCCAGCAGCCAAGACGCAGGGGGCGCTTCTTCACCCCTCCACTTT.